Below are 29 T cell receptor beta chains sequenced from a single sample in a study of blood T cell repertoires in COVID-19. The repertoire was sequenced with immunoSEQ multiplex PCR; TCRdb's copy has only in-frame clones and lacks some. This table has roughly 240,000 clones, over 80% appearing once. The sequencing input was PBMCs or T cells enriched from blood (not recorded which). These receptors all stem from a woman in her thirties with acute COVID-19.

This clone was counted once. This sequence joins TRBV19 and TRBJ1-1; weak D call: TRBD1 (5 bases). This CDR3 is 14 amino acids long. The V end lost 3 bases, the J end lost 1 base, and 9 bases lay between the germline ends. CDR1 is LNHDA, CDR2 SQIVND, per germline (reference sequence). The CDR3: CASSIQGRNTEAFF. CDR3 in DNA: TGTGCCAGTAGTATCCAGGGCCGGAACACTGAAGCTTTCTTT. The complete variable domain, with remaining parts taken from reference TRBV19 and TRBJ1-1, reads DGGITQSPKYLFRKEGQNVTLSCEQNLNHDAMYWYRQDPGQGLRLIYYSQIVNDFQKGDIAEGYSVSREKKESFPLTVTSAQKNPTAFYLCASSIQGRNTEAFFGQGTRLTVV.

The J gene is TRBJ2-1, the V gene TRBV7-9, with D possibly being TRBD2 (6 bases). Deletions cut 3 bases from V and 12 bases from J, with 24 bases between. The CDR3 runs to 16 residues. Germline V gene sequence: CDR1 SEHNR, CDR2 FQNEAQ (reference sequence). DNA for the CDR3: TGTGCCAGCAGCTTTACAGCGCGGGACTTCTCGAAGTGGCAGTTCTTC. The encoded protein is CASSFTARDFSKWQFF. The full variable domain, with the rest looked up from reference TRBV7-9 and TRBJ2-1, is DTGVSQNPRHKITKRGQNVTFRCDPISEHNRLYWYRQTLGQGPEFLTYFQNEAQLEKSRLLSDRFSAERPKGSFSTLEIQRTEQGDSAMYLCASSFTARDFSKWQFFGPGTRLTVL.

The CDR3 DNA reads TGCGCCAGCAGCCAAGACCAAGGACAGGGTGCCACTGAAGCTTTCTTT. Translation gives CASSQDQGQGATEAFF. The chain is built from TRBV4-1 and TRBJ1-1, with 8 bases aligning to TRBD1. Germline V lookup: CDR1 MGHRA, CDR2 YSYEKL. This CDR3 has 16 amino acids. J was trimmed by 4 bases and V by 0 bases; bases with no gene match: 7.

This chain uses TRBV19 with TRBJ1-1; D is possibly TRBD1 (6 bases). CDR1 LNHDA and CDR2 SQIVND come from the germline V gene (reference sequence). This CDR3 region has 13 residues. V was clipped by 7 bases and J by 4 bases, with 13 bases between them. The CDR3 DNA sequence: TGTGCCAGTACCCCAGGGGCACCCACTGAAGCTTTCTTT. Residues: CASTPGAPTEAFF.

The chain links TRBV7-6 to TRBJ2-5, with 7 bases matching TRBD1. The V gene's germline CDR1 is SGHVS and CDR2 FNYEAQ. The CDR3 has 16 residues. The ends lost 3 bases at V and 5 bases at J; junction bases unmatched: 12. DNA for the CDR3: TGTGCCAGCAGCTTTGACGACAGGGCGGTAAGGGAGACCCAGTACTTC. This sequence encodes CASSFDDRAVRETQYF.

The chain uses TRBV10-3 and TRBJ2-2, with D perhaps TRBD2 (7 bases). This CDR3 is built from 14 residues. The germline V gene encodes CDR1 ENHRY and CDR2 SYGVKD. V was pared by 6 bases and J by 9 bases, with 17 bases between. The CDR3 loop reads CAISRRGGNWELFF. CDR3 DNA: TGTGCCATCAGCCGAAGGGGGGGTAACTGGGAGCTGTTTTTT.

The V gene is TRBV11-2, the J gene TRBJ2-1; D gene unclear. V was cut by 2 bases and J by 4 bases, with 6 bases left in between. CDR1 is SGHAT, CDR2 FQNNGV, per germline. CDR3 length: 13 amino acids. The CDR3 protein is CASSLNTYNEQFF. The CDR3 region has the DNA TGTGCCAGCAGCTTAAACACGTACAATGAGCAGTTCTTC.

The chain uses TRBV28 and TRBJ1-3, with unresolved D. Trimming left V 1 base short and J 4 bases short, with 11 bases between. The length of the CDR3 is 15 residues. Germline CDR1 is MDHEN and CDR2 is SYDVKM. The CDR3 bases are TGTGCCAGCAGTTTATTTGGGGAGTCCGGAAACACCATATATTTT. Translation gives CASSLFGESGNTIYF.

The chain combines TRBV2 with TRBJ1-4, with D possibly matching TRBD1 (6 bases). This CDR3 comprises 16 residues. Deletions cut 3 bases from V and 5 bases from J, with 16 bases between. Germline values: CDR1 SNHLY, CDR2 FYNNEI. The CDR3 is CASSDQAGTYNEKLFF. In DNA, the CDR3 is TGTGCCAGCAGTGACCAAGCCGGGACATACAATGAAAAACTGTTTTTT.

The chain is built from TRBV5-5 and TRBJ1-1, with no clear D. Germline V gene data show CDR1 as SGHKS and CDR2 as YYEKEE (reference sequence). Trimming took 0 bases from V and 4 from J, leaving 7 bases between them. The CDR3 loop spans 13 amino acids. DNA for the CDR3: TGTGCCAGCAGCTTGGTTCCTCGCACTGAAGCTTTCTTT. It translates to CASSLVPRTEAFF. Filled out from reference TRBV5-5 and TRBJ1-1, the complete variable domain reads DAGVTQSPTHLIKTRGQQVTLRCSPISGHKSVSWYQQVLGQGPQFIFQYYEKEERGRGNFPDRFSARQFPNYSSELNVNALLLGDSALYLCASSLVPRTEAFFGQGTRLTVV.

The V and J genes are TRBV2 and TRBJ1-1, with TRBD1 identical over 7 bases. CDR1 is SNHLY, CDR2 FYNNEI, per germline. With 8 bases clipped from V and 5 bases from J, the junction kept 5 bases outside the gene matches. This CDR3 has 12 amino acids. CDR3 loop: CASVQGGTEAFF. CDR3 DNA sequence: TGTGCCAGCGTGCAGGGGGGTACTGAAGCTTTCTTT.

CDR3 DNA sequence: TGCGCCAGCAGCTTAACAGGGGGTGAGGATGAGCAGTTCTTC. Its protein product is CASSLTGGEDEQFF. The chain combines TRBV5-1 with TRBJ2-1, with 8 bases fitting TRBD1. The CDR3 length is 14 residues. From germline, CDR1 is SGHRS and CDR2 YFSETQ. The trim removed 2 bases at V and 8 bases at J, leaving 6 bases unmatched.

The V call is TRBV19, the J call TRBJ1-4; D gene uncertain. Trimming pared 3 bases from V and 3 bases from J, leaving 11 bases between. The CDR3 contains 15 residues. Germline V gene data show CDR1 as LNHDA and CDR2 as SQIVND (reference sequence). CDR3 bases: TGTGCCAGTAGTATGGGAGACACGGCTAATGAAAAACTGTTTTTT. This codes for CASSMGDTANEKLFF.

The rearrangement links TRBV6-5 to TRBJ1-5; 10 bases line up with TRBD1. Germline V gene sequence: CDR1 MNHEY, CDR2 SVGAGI. The V segment lost 6 bases and the J segment 4 bases; nucleotides outside the gene matches: 3. The length of the CDR3 is 14 residues. The CDR3: CASSRGQGNQPQHF. CDR3 DNA sequence: TGTGCCAGCAGCCGGGGACAGGGGAATCAGCCCCAGCATTTT.

The gene calls are TRBV5-1 and TRBJ1-2, with 8 bases aligning to TRBD1. Germline assignment: CDR1 SGHRS and CDR2 YFSETQ. There are 14 residues in the CDR3. Trimming at V came to 0 bases and at J to 6 bases, leaving 4 bases not matched to a gene. The CDR3 loop reads CASSLGDRGNGYTF. The DNA of the CDR3 is TGCGCCAGCAGCTTGGGTGACAGGGGAAATGGCTACACCTTC.

J is TRBJ1-2 and V is TRBV3-1 (or the pseudogene TRBV3-2); D perhaps matches TRBD1 (5 bases). Trimming stripped 4 bases from V and 8 bases from J, with 20 bases between. There are 15 residues in the CDR3. In germline, CDR1 is LGHDT, CDR2 YNNKEL (reference sequence). CDR3 sequence reads: CASSRKPLREGGYTF. CDR3 nucleotide sequence: TGTGCCAGCAGCCGAAAACCTCTCAGGGAAGGAGGCTACACCTTC.

This chain joins TRBV18 and TRBJ1-6, with 7 bases that match TRBD1. Germline CDR1 reads KGHSH; CDR2 reads LQKENI. V lost 3 bases to trimming and J lost 10 bases; unmatched junction nucleotides: 12. The CDR3 runs 16 residues. Here the CDR3 reads CASSPTGDRVASPLHF. As DNA, the CDR3 is TGTGCCAGCTCACCGACAGGCGACAGGGTAGCCTCACCCCTCCACTTT.

V is TRBV3-1 (or the pseudogene TRBV3-2) and J is TRBJ2-3; weak D call: TRBD2 (7 bases). This CDR3 has 15 residues. Germline-derived CDR1 and CDR2 are LGHDT and YNNKEL (reference sequence). V gave up 0 bases and J gave up 4 bases, with 11 bases separating them. CDR3 DNA sequence: TGTGCCAGCAGCCAAGATTGGGAGGGGGCAGATACGCAGTATTTT. Encoded protein: CASSQDWEGADTQYF.

CDR3: CASRGTGETYNEQFF. The CDR3 DNA follows: TGCGCCAGCAGGGGGACAGGCGAGACCTACAATGAGCAGTTCTTC. The rearrangement uses TRBV10-2 and TRBJ2-1, with 8 bases identical to TRBD1. After removal of 6 bases from V and 2 bases from J, the junction contained 6 bases not matched to a gene. This CDR3 spans 15 amino acids. The V gene's germline CDR1 is WSHSY and CDR2 SAAADI.

The J gene is TRBJ1-2, the V gene TRBV5-1; a possible D gene is TRBD1 (6 bases). This CDR3 comprises 15 residues. Germline assignment: CDR1 SGHRS and CDR2 YFSETQ. V was pared by 0 bases and J by 6 bases, with 15 bases between. CDR3 DNA sequence: TGCGCCAGCAGCTTGGACAGGGTAGGGTTCGATGGCTACACCTTC. Amino acids: CASSLDRVGFDGYTF.

The chain joins TRBV4-3 to TRBJ1-5; 10 nucleotides line up with TRBD1. V dropped 0 bases and J dropped 4; count of bases not matched to a gene: 9. Germline assignment: CDR1 LGHNA and CDR2 YSLEER. The CDR3 loop spans 18 amino acids. The CDR3 nucleotides are TGCGCCAGCAGCCAAGATTTGACAGGGGGCGAAGGGAATCAGCCCCAGCATTTT. The encoded protein is CASSQDLTGGEGNQPQHF.

The chain links TRBV5-5 to TRBJ2-5; 10 nucleotides line up with TRBD2. Germline V gene data show CDR1 as SGHKS and CDR2 as YYEKEE (reference sequence). Trimming took 6 bases from V and 5 from J; bases not matched to a gene: 10. The CDR3 totals 15 residues. The CDR3: CASTPEAGGVETQYF. DNA of the CDR3: TGTGCCAGCACCCCTGAAGCGGGGGGGGTGGAGACCCAGTACTTC.

The chain joins TRBV2 to TRBJ2-5, with 8 bases identical to TRBD1. Unmatched junction bases numbered 7, after V lost 5 bases and J lost 5 bases. Germline V gives CDR1 SNHLY, CDR2 FYNNEI. This CDR3 region has 14 residues. CDR3 DNA: TGTGCCAGCAGTAGGACAGGGTTAACGGAGACCCAGTACTTC. Its protein product is CASSRTGLTETQYF.

V and J are TRBV5-8 and TRBJ2-5; 10 nucleotides align to TRBD1. CDR1 SGHTS and CDR2 YDEGEE come from the germline V gene. With V trimmed by 4 bases and J by 4 bases, 7 bases remained unmatched. The CDR3 spans 15 residues. CDR3 region: CASSRDRGVGETQYF. CDR3 DNA: TGTGCCAGCAGCCGGGACAGGGGCGTCGGAGAGACCCAGTACTTC.

This clone was counted between two and nine times. V usage is TRBV15 and J usage is TRBJ1-6; D remains unclear. This CDR3 comprises 14 residues. The germline V gene has CDR1 LNHNV and CDR2 YYDKDF (reference sequence). V was trimmed by 1 base and J by 7 bases, leaving 8 bases between them. The CDR3 DNA reads TGTGCCACCAGCAGAGCAGTAACCAATTCACCCCTCCACTTT. Amino acid sequence: CATSRAVTNSPLHF.

J is TRBJ2-3 and V is TRBV24-1; 14 bases are shared with TRBD2. CDR1 and CDR2 (germline): KGHDR, SFDVKD. V shed 5 bases, J shed 4 bases, and the junction held 7 bases outside the gene matches. The length of the CDR3 is 17 residues. Here the CDR3 reads CATSGPTSGGAPDTQYF. In DNA, the CDR3 is TGTGCCACCAGTGGGCCGACTAGCGGGGGGGCCCCAGATACGCAGTATTTT.

This clone occurred once. The V gene is TRBV4-1, the J gene TRBJ1-2, with TRBD1 identical over 8 bases. The CDR3 is made up of 12 amino acids. V was clipped by 4 bases and J by 6 bases; unmatched bases: 1. Germline CDR1 and CDR2: MGHRA and YSYEKL. CDR3 coding DNA: TGCGCCAGCAGCCCAGGGGGCCATGGCTACACCTTC. Translated: CASSPGGHGYTF.

The chain carries TRBV10-3 and TRBJ1-1; possible D gene TRBD1, 5 bases. The V gene's germline CDR1 is ENHRY and CDR2 SYGVKD. V lost 10 bases to trimming and J lost 7 bases, with 31 bases between them. The CDR3 sequence is 17 residues long. The CDR3 spells CATRPPEGRLNLGEAFF. The CDR3 DNA reads as TGTGCCACTCGCCCCCCGGAGGGGCGCTTAAATTTAGGTGAAGCTTTCTTT.

The V gene is TRBV4-1, the J gene TRBJ1-1; 10 bases match TRBD1. V shed 3 bases, J shed 7 bases, and the junction held 5 bases outside the gene matches. Per germline, CDR1 MGHRA and CDR2 YSYEKL. The CDR3 length is 14 residues. The CDR3 here is CASSQRTGGVEAFF. The CDR3 DNA sequence: TGCGCCAGCAGCCAGAGGACAGGGGGGGTTGAAGCTTTCTTT.